These 27 T cell receptor beta chains came from one sample sequenced in a study of CD8+ T cells in alopecia areata. Isolated RNA was reverse transcribed into cDNA used as the sequencing template. TCRdb's copy holds only in-frame clones and misses some; the assay was immunoSEQ multiplex PCR. The table shows over 150,000 clones, with roughly three fifths occurring only once. Noted treatment: oral pan-JAK inhibitor, 5-10 mg twice daily. The input for sequencing was CD4+ T cells sorted from blood, taken at week 4, from a patient treated with tofacitinib. The receptor source for this set is a human donor with alopecia areata.

The chain recombines TRBV29-1 with TRBJ2-2, with a weak D call TRBD2 (6 bases). Germline loops: CDR1 SQVTM, CDR2 ANQGSEA. The V end was cut by 4 bases, the J end by 1 base, with 10 bases between. This CDR3 region has 14 residues. CDR3 loop: CSVARRGNTGELFF. The CDR3 nucleotides are TGCAGCGTTGCACGGAGGGGGAACACCGGGGAGCTGTTTTTT.

The chain is built from TRBV11-2 and TRBJ1-2, with TRBD1 matching 7 bases. After removal of 5 bases from V and 6 bases from J, the junction contained 6 bases not matched to a gene. The CDR3 spans 13 residues. In germline, CDR1 is SGHAT, CDR2 FQNNGV. CDR3 bases: TGTGCCAGCAGCCCCGGCAGGGGGAATGGCTACACCTTC. This translates into CASSPGRGNGYTF.

A few counts support this clone. The V gene is TRBV7-8, the J gene TRBJ2-5; tentatively, D is TRBD1 (5 bases). From germline, CDR1 is SGHVS and CDR2 FQNEAQ. Trimming stripped 2 bases from V and 5 bases from J, with 15 bases between. CDR3 size: 15 residues. CDR3 sequence reads: CASSLTQGRWETQYF. In nucleotides, the CDR3 is TGTGCCAGCAGCTTAACGCAGGGAAGATGGGAGACCCAGTACTTC. The variable domain in full, completed from reference TRBV7-8 and TRBJ2-5, reads GAGVSQSPRYKVAKRGQDVALRCDPISGHVSLFWYQQALGQGPEFLTYFQNEAQLDKSGLPSDRFFAERPEGSVSTLKIQRTQQEDSAVYLCASSLTQGRWETQYFGPGTRLLVL.

This chain joins TRBV5-4 and TRBJ1-5, with D possibly TRBD1 on 5 matching bases. Germline V gene data show CDR1 as SGHNT and CDR2 as YYREEE (reference sequence). The CDR3 runs to 13 residues. The V and J ends lost 0 bases and 5 bases respectively, with 6 bases between them. CDR3 residues: CASSLGGDQPQHF. CDR3 DNA sequence: TGTGCCAGCAGCTTGGGGGGGGATCAGCCCCAGCATTTT.

The chain employs TRBV29-1 and TRBJ2-3, with 10 bases lining up with TRBD2. The V and J ends lost 5 bases and 5 bases, in that order; junction bases with no gene match: 4. Germline CDR1 SQVTM, CDR2 ANQGSEA. The CDR3 consists of 13 residues. This CDR3 is CSVKLAGRDTQYF. In DNA form, the CDR3 reads TGCAGCGTTAAACTAGCGGGGCGAGATACGCAGTATTTT.

This chain joins TRBV29-1 and TRBJ2-2; TRBD1 aligns across 9 bases. The CDR3 loop spans 17 amino acids. V lost 0 bases and J lost 8; bases outside the gene matches: 13. Per germline, CDR1 SQVTM and CDR2 ANQGSEA. CDR3 bases: TGCAGCGTTGAAGATGCAGGCGGACAGGGGCGGCGTGGGGAGCTGTTTTTT. It yields the protein CSVEDAGGQGRRGELFF.

J is TRBJ2-7 and V is TRBV29-1, with D tentatively TRBD1 or TRBD2 (6 bases each). The CDR3 sequence is 12 residues long. The V end was cut by 7 bases, the J end by 6 bases, with 16 bases between. Per germline, CDR1 SQVTM and CDR2 ANQGSEA. The DNA for the CDR3 is TGCAGCGGTGGGGCACAGGGAGGCGAGCAGTACTTC. Translated: CSGGAQGGEQYF.

This clone was seen a few times. The DNA of the CDR3 is TGTGCCAGCTCACTGGGACAGAACACTGAAGCTTTCTTT. This gives the protein CASSLGQNTEAFF. The chain uses TRBV18 and TRBJ1-1; D is perhaps TRBD1 (6 bases). This CDR3 is 13 amino acids long. V lost 4 bases, J lost 1 base, and 7 bases lay in between. Germline V gene lookup returns CDR1 KGHSH and CDR2 LQKENI.

This clone appeared a few times. This chain connects TRBV28 to TRBJ2-7; 9 bases line up with TRBD2. The CDR3 is 15 amino acids. CDR1 and CDR2 (germline): MDHEN, SYDVKM. J lost 0 bases, V lost 6 bases, and 6 bases had no gene match. CDR3 bases: TGTGCCAGCAGCCAACTAGCGGGTTACTCCTACGAGCAGTACTTC. Its protein product is CASSQLAGYSYEQYF.

This clone was seen only once. Sequence at one end of the junction differs from germline and may be a read error. This chain links TRBV30 with TRBJ2-7; D may be TRBD1 (6 bases). This CDR3 is built from 11 residues. Germline V gene sequence: CDR1 GTSNPN, CDR2 SVGIG (reference sequence). As DNA, the CDR3 is TGTGCCTGGAGTGTACAGGGCGAGGGGTGCTTC. It specifies CAWSVQGEGCF.

Notes on this clone: The same CDR3 can be traced to other DNA sequences in this sample. The J gene is TRBJ2-3, the V gene TRBV6-6; D gene uncertain. V was trimmed by 0 bases and J by 5 bases, leaving 3 bases between them. The CDR3 runs to 12 residues. Per the germline V gene, CDR1 is MNHNY and CDR2 is SVGAGI (reference sequence). In DNA, the CDR3 is TGTGCCAGCAGTTACTCTGGAGATACGCAGTATTTT. Encoded protein: CASSYSGDTQYF.

The chain joins TRBV27 to TRBJ2-1; D gene uncertain. With 4 bases removed from V and 0 bases from J, the gap between germline ends came to 16 bases. This CDR3 spans 17 amino acids. Per germline, CDR1 MNHEY and CDR2 SMNVEV (reference sequence). This CDR3 is CASSSRLRANSYNEQFF. CDR3 nucleotides: TGTGCCAGCAGTTCGCGCCTACGGGCAAACTCCTACAATGAGCAGTTCTTC.

The gene calls are TRBV5-6 and TRBJ2-2; D is unresolved. Per germline, CDR1 SGHDT and CDR2 YYEEEE. This CDR3 has 11 residues. V dropped 7 bases and J dropped 4 bases, with 5 bases sitting between them. CDR3 sequence reads: CASQLTGELFF. The DNA of the CDR3 is TGTGCCAGCCAGCTCACCGGGGAGCTGTTTTTT.

The chain couples TRBV28 to TRBJ2-1; 9 positions match TRBD1. The CDR3 totals 14 residues. Germline values: CDR1 MDHEN, CDR2 SYDVKM. The V segment lost 8 bases and the J segment 4 bases; nucleotides outside the gene matches: 6. The CDR3 sequence is CASLGTGNYNEQFF. The CDR3 DNA is TGTGCCAGCCTCGGGACAGGGAATTACAATGAGCAGTTCTTC.

This clone was picked up a small number of times. The chain uses TRBV4-3 and TRBJ2-5; 7 bases map to TRBD1. In germline, CDR1 is LGHNA, CDR2 YSLEER. This CDR3 spans 14 amino acids. V shed 1 base, J shed 5 bases, and the junction held 4 bases outside the gene matches. CDR3 sequence reads: CASSQVTGVETQYF. In DNA form, the CDR3 reads TGCGCCAGCAGCCAAGTAACAGGGGTCGAGACCCAGTACTTC.

V gene TRBV19 combines with J gene TRBJ2-7, with a possible D match to TRBD1 (6 bases). This CDR3 is built from 14 residues. Trimming pared 5 bases from V and 2 bases from J, leaving 13 bases between. Germline lookup yields CDR1 LNHDA and CDR2 SQIVND (reference sequence). The CDR3 region has the DNA TGTGCCAGTAGTCACAACGGACAGACCTACGAGCAGTACTTC. This gives the protein CASSHNGQTYEQYF.

This chain links TRBV29-1 with TRBJ2-7; TRBD1 agrees at 7 bases. V lost 1 base, J lost 3 bases, and 6 bases stayed unmatched. The germline gives CDR1 SQVTM, CDR2 ANQGSEA. The CDR3 has 14 amino acids. The CDR3 protein is CSVEGYRGNYEQYF. In DNA form, the CDR3 reads TGCAGCGTTGAAGGGTACAGGGGAAACTACGAGCAGTACTTC.

This chain joins TRBV30 and TRBJ1-6; tentatively, D is TRBD1 (5 bases). V was pared by 6 bases and J by 3 bases, with 15 bases between. Germline V gene lookup returns CDR1 GTSNPN and CDR2 SVGIG (reference sequence). This CDR3 comprises 15 residues. The CDR3 region is CACLPAGVYNSPLHF. CDR3 nucleotides: TGTGCCTGCCTACCTGCGGGGGTCTATAATTCACCCCTCCACTTT.

This rearrangement joins TRBV4-1 to TRBJ2-2; possibly TRBD1 for D (5 bases). The CDR3 has 13 residues. Germline values: CDR1 MGHRA, CDR2 YSYEKL. V was pared by 1 base and J by 13 bases, with 13 bases between. CDR3 DNA sequence: TGCGCCAGCAGCCAAGGAGAAGGGGCCCCGCTGTTTTTT. Amino acid sequence: CASSQGEGAPLFF.

This clone was found a few times. The gene calls are TRBV5-4 and TRBJ1-3; no definite D call. CDR3 length: 15 residues. The germline gives CDR1 SGHNT, CDR2 YYREEE (reference sequence). V lost 1 base, J lost 0 bases, and 8 bases lay in between. The CDR3 nucleotides are TGTGCCAGCAGCTTGAATCCGAGCTCTGGAAACACCATATATTTT. Amino acids: CASSLNPSSGNTIYF.

This sequence joins TRBV27 and TRBJ1-1; D is perhaps TRBD1 (6 bases). The V gene's germline CDR1 is MNHEY and CDR2 SMNVEV (reference sequence). The CDR3 runs 13 residues. V was shortened by 8 bases and J by 1 base, with 11 bases between the two germline ends. This chain's CDR3 is CASGPRGNTEAFF. DNA for the CDR3: TGTGCCAGCGGACCCAGGGGGAACACTGAAGCTTTCTTT.

There are a few counts of this clone. The chain combines TRBV2 with TRBJ2-5; 8 nucleotides line up with TRBD1. Unmatched junction bases numbered 7, after V lost 4 bases and J lost 3 bases. The CDR3 totals 15 residues. Per the germline V gene, CDR1 is SNHLY and CDR2 is FYNNEI. DNA of the CDR3: TGTGCCAGCAGTGCGAGGACAGGGTGGGAAGAGACCCAGTACTTC. It codes for CASSARTGWEETQYF.

V is TRBV29-1 and J is TRBJ2-3, with D tentatively TRBD2 (5 bases). Germline assignment: CDR1 SQVTM and CDR2 ANQGSEA. This CDR3 spans 12 amino acids. Trimming cost V 5 bases and J 4 bases, with 10 bases left between them. CDR3 bases: TGCAGCGTTATTAAGGGAGCAGATACGCAGTATTTT. Translation: CSVIKGADTQYF.

The V gene is TRBV5-1, the J gene TRBJ2-5; no clear D gene. Germline V lookup: CDR1 SGHRS, CDR2 YFSETQ. V was clipped by 0 bases and J by 2 bases, with 11 bases between them. The CDR3 has 15 amino acids. The CDR3: CASSLESSGQETQYF. The CDR3, as DNA: TGCGCCAGCAGCTTGGAATCGTCAGGTCAAGAGACCCAGTACTTC.

This chain connects TRBV27 to TRBJ1-2; TRBD1 matches 7 bases. The CDR3 contains 15 residues. The V gene end was trimmed by 7 bases and the J gene end by 3 bases; junction bases not matched to a gene: 11. Germline CDR1 and CDR2: MNHEY and SMNVEV (reference sequence). The CDR3 coding sequence is TGTGCCAGCACCCCCCTCTACAGGGGTTACTATGGCTACACCTTC. Translated: CASTPLYRGYYGYTF.

This chain joins TRBV28 and TRBJ1-5; the match to TRBD1 covers 7 bases. J lost 5 bases, V lost 1 base, and 5 bases had no gene match. Germline CDR1 is MDHEN and CDR2 is SYDVKM. The CDR3 is 15 residues long. CDR3 sequence (DNA): TGTGCCAGCAGTTTATCGGGGACAGCTTATCAGCCCCAGCATTTT. The encoded protein is CASSLSGTAYQPQHF.

This chain connects TRBV6-4 to TRBJ1-5; no clear D. V was trimmed by 10 bases and J by 6 bases, leaving 10 bases between them. The CDR3 sequence is 11 residues long. Germline CDR1 reads MRHNA; CDR2 reads SNTAGT. Here the CDR3 DNA reads TGTGCCAAACTCCTTATTCAGCCCCAGCATTTT. Its translation: CAKLLIQPQHF.